The 11 T cell receptor beta chains below come from one sample, sequenced in a study of shared clonotypes between healthy human individuals. Naive CD8 cells comprised CD45RO-negative, CCR7-positively selected cells, excluding terminally differentiated effector memory CD45RA+ cells. Sequenced by immunoSEQ multiplex PCR; TCRdb stores in-frame clones only, minus some. The sample has about 1,800,000 clones; about 95% are singletons. The sample taken for sequencing was naive CD8+ T cells sorted from blood. The receptors were gathered from a man between 18 and 29 years old in good health.

The chain employs TRBV11-2 and TRBJ2-7, with TRBD2 as a possible D gene (6 bases). Trimming cost V 8 bases and J 2 bases, with 19 bases left between them. The V gene's germline CDR1 is SGHAT and CDR2 FQNNGV. This CDR3 has 15 amino acids. CDR3 sequence reads: CASPPRPEGPYEQYF. The CDR3 nucleotides are TGTGCCAGCCCCCCTCGACCGGAGGGGCCCTACGAGCAGTACTTC.

The rearrangement joins TRBV6-5 to TRBJ1-2, with D perhaps TRBD1 (6 bases). The CDR3 is 13 amino acids. Germline lookup yields CDR1 MNHEY and CDR2 SVGAGI. V lost 5 bases, J lost 4 bases, and 11 bases lay in between. CDR3 in amino acids: CASSNWDIYGYTF. The CDR3, as DNA: TGTGCCAGCAGTAACTGGGACATCTATGGCTACACCTTC.

The gene calls are TRBV5-6 and TRBJ2-2; the D is unclear. Per germline, CDR1 SGHDT and CDR2 YYEEEE. This CDR3 region has 15 residues. V was clipped by 1 base and J by 6 bases, with 13 bases between them. CDR3 bases: TGTGCCAGCAGCTTGAGTCTAGAGTGGGCCGGGGAGCTGTTTTTT. Translating gives CASSLSLEWAGELFF.

V is TRBV5-4 and J is TRBJ2-7; D may match TRBD1 or TRBD2 (5 bases each). Germline V gene lookup returns CDR1 SGHNT and CDR2 YYREEE (reference sequence). The CDR3 sequence is 14 residues long. V dropped 5 bases and J dropped 6 bases, with 18 bases sitting between them. CDR3 nucleotide sequence: TGTGCCAGCAGTGTGGGGGACGGATCCGGCGAGCAGTACTTC. The encoded protein is CASSVGDGSGEQYF.

J is TRBJ2-7 and V is TRBV30; the match to TRBD1 covers 9 bases. CDR3 length: 14 amino acids. The V gene's germline CDR1 is GTSNPN and CDR2 SVGIG (reference sequence). With V trimmed by 3 bases and J by 4 bases, 7 bases remained unmatched. Here the CDR3 DNA reads TGTGCCTGGAGCCCATGGACAGGGGAATACGAGCAGTACTTC. Translation gives CAWSPWTGEYEQYF.

The chain employs TRBV2 and TRBJ1-1; D gene ambiguous. Trimming removed 2 bases at V and 5 bases at J, with 12 bases between. Germline CDR1 SNHLY, CDR2 FYNNEI. This CDR3 is 14 amino acids long. The CDR3 protein is CASSESEGWTEAFF. The CDR3 DNA follows: TGTGCCAGCAGTGAAAGTGAGGGTTGGACTGAAGCTTTCTTT.

The chain recombines TRBV4-3 with TRBJ2-2; TRBD2 matches 7 bases. The CDR3 is 14 amino acids. Germline V lookup: CDR1 LGHNA, CDR2 YSLEER. With V trimmed by 4 bases and J by 2 bases, 1 base remained unmatched. CDR3 in amino acids: CASSPGGNTGELFF. CDR3 nucleotide sequence: TGCGCCAGCAGCCCGGGGGGAAACACCGGGGAGCTGTTTTTT.

The rearrangement joins TRBV6-6 to TRBJ2-1, with D unresolved. Germline CDR1 and CDR2: MNHNY and SVGAGI (reference sequence). Trimming cost V 8 bases and J 4 bases, with 9 bases left between them. CDR3 size: 12 residues. The CDR3 region is CASGSHYNEQFF. CDR3 coding DNA: TGTGCCAGCGGATCACATTACAATGAGCAGTTCTTC.

The chain links TRBV5-5 to TRBJ2-7; D not resolved. The CDR3 is 12 residues long. Trimming pared 6 bases from V and 3 bases from J, leaving 10 bases between. Germline lookup yields CDR1 SGHKS and CDR2 YYEKEE (reference sequence). CDR3 region: CASTLTDYEQYF. The DNA of the CDR3 is TGTGCCAGCACCTTAACAGACTACGAGCAGTACTTC.

The V call is TRBV28, the J call TRBJ2-3; 9 bases align to TRBD2. Germline CDR1 is MDHEN and CDR2 is SYDVKM. J lost 2 bases, V lost 5 bases, and 8 bases had no gene match. The CDR3 is 16 residues long. The CDR3 DNA follows: TGTGCCAGCAGTGGTATAGCGGGGGAAAACACAGATACGCAGTATTTT. Amino acids: CASSGIAGENTDTQYF.

The gene calls are TRBV5-6 and TRBJ2-1; weak D call: TRBD2 (5 bases). Germline values: CDR1 SGHDT, CDR2 YYEEEE. V lost 0 bases, J lost 0 bases, and 10 bases lay in between. The length of the CDR3 is 16 residues. The CDR3 spells CASSLDGGPSYNEQFF. The CDR3 nucleotides read TGTGCCAGCAGCTTGGATGGAGGTCCCTCCTACAATGAGCAGTTCTTC.